This T cell receptor beta chain was sequenced during a study of Graves' ophthalmopathy and Graves' hyperthyroidism. Across the whole study: Stable hyperthyroidism meant no ophthalmopathy within 18 months of follow-up.

Hyperthyroidism cases were recent diagnoses of under 2 months' duration in people aged 18 to 65. Other autoimmune disease, uncontrolled infection, pregnancy and lactation led to exclusion. Study outcomes and limitations: Predictions made by the model for ophthalmopathy progression reached more than 55% sensitivity and around 72% specificity.

CDR3 regions of TCR beta were amplified from RNA transcripts. An initial RT-PCR round employing HTBI primers preceded a second-round multiplex PCR. TCRdb re-analysed the multiplex PCR reads in MiXCR, keeping a single row per CDR3 protein. There are around 1,200,000 distinct CDR3 sequences in the sample; about 38% occur only once, and around 10% lies in the top ten. This clonotype has just a few counts. Its antigen is unidentified. Germline lookup yields CDR1 LNHNV and CDR2 YYDKDF (reference sequence). The V gene end was trimmed by 0 bases and the J gene end by 6 bases; junction bases not matched to a gene: 6. The CDR3 is made up of 16 amino acids.

The clonotype originates from an adult man with Graves' hyperthyroidism. Sequencing was performed on peripheral blood or thyroid tissue (not recorded which). The genes are TRBV15 and TRBJ1-5; 9 nucleotides agree with TRBD1. The CDR3 sequence is CATSRDLQGASQPQHF. The DNA of the CDR3 is TGTGCCACCAGCAGAGACTTACAGGGGGCAAGTCAGCCCCAGCATTTT.